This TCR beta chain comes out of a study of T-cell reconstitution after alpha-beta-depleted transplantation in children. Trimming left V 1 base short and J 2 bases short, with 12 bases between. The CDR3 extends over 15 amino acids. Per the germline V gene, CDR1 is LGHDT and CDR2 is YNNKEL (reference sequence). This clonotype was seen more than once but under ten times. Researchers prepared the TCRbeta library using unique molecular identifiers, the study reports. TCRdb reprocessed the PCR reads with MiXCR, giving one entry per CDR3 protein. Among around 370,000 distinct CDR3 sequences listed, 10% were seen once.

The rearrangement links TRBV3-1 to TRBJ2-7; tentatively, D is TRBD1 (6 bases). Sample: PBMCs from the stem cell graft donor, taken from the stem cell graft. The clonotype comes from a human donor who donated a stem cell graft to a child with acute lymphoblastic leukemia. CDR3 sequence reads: CASSQGPGQTYEQYF. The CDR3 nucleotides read TGTGCCAGCAGCCAAGGTCCCGGACAGACCTACGAGCAGTACTTC.